Below, 31 T cell receptor beta chains from the same sample are listed, as sequenced in a study of blood T cell repertoires in COVID-19. This table comes from immunoSEQ multiplex PCR, and its TCRdb copy is limited to in-frame clones, with some not included. The sample holds fewer than 300,000 clones; 80% to 85% are singletons and the top ten take around 14%. Source material: peripheral blood. Receptors originate from a person aged 70 to 79 with COVID-19, enrolled during active disease.

Note on this clone: Other DNA sequences within the sample encode an identical CDR3. CDR3 DNA: TGTGCCAGCAGTTTAAATAGTCAGCCCCAGCATTTT. This codes for CASSLNSQPQHF. V usage is TRBV28 and J usage is TRBJ1-5, with D hard to call. Germline V CDR1 and CDR2: MDHEN, SYDVKM. Trimming cost V 2 bases and J 6 bases, with 5 bases left between them. This CDR3 comprises 12 residues.

The chain joins TRBV5-3 to TRBJ2-3, with 11 bases matching TRBD2. TRBV5-3 is given ORF status, its function remaining uncertain. The CDR3 totals 14 residues. J lost 5 bases, V lost 10 bases, and 9 bases had no gene match. CDR3 sequence: CAGQLAGDGDTQYF. CDR3 bases: TGTGCCGGGCAACTAGCGGGAGATGGAGATACGCAGTATTTT.

J is TRBJ1-5 and V is TRBV20-1; D may be TRBD1 (5 bases). The V gene's germline CDR1 is DFQATT and CDR2 SNEGSKA (reference sequence). Trimming removed 3 bases from V and 1 base from J, with 10 bases in between. This CDR3 has 14 amino acids. CDR3 in DNA: TGCAGTGCTAGTCCCAGGGCGAGCAATCAGCCCCAGCATTTT. This gives the protein CSASPRASNQPQHF.

This chain connects TRBV7-2 to TRBJ2-5; no reliable D call. CDR1 and CDR2 (germline): SGHTA, FQGNSA. The CDR3 extends over 15 amino acids. V lost 2 bases, J lost 2 bases, and 12 bases lay in between. The CDR3 bases are TGTGCCAGCAGCTTAAGTCAACAACTACAAGAGACCCAGTACTTC. As protein: CASSLSQQLQETQYF. The variable domain in full, with the rest retrieved from reference TRBV7-2 and TRBJ2-5, is GAGVSQSPSNKVTEKGKDVELRCDPISGHTALYWYRQSLGQGLEFLIYFQGNSAPDKSGLPSDRFSAERTGGSVSTLTIQRTQQEDSAVYLCASSLSQQLQETQYFGPGTRLLVL.

The CDR3 is CASSQGGGTTLKQYF. The CDR3 DNA is TGCGCCAGCAGCCAAGGGGGGGGGACGACGCTAAAGCAGTACTTC. The chain is built from TRBV4-1 and TRBJ2-7; 7 nucleotides match TRBD2. The CDR3 totals 15 residues. The ends lost 1 base at V and 8 bases at J; junction bases unmatched: 11. From germline, CDR1 is MGHRA and CDR2 YSYEKL.

V gene TRBV18 combines with J gene TRBJ2-7, with 9 positions matching TRBD1. J was trimmed by 2 bases and V by 2 bases; bases with no gene match: 13. The CDR3 is made up of 18 amino acids. CDR1 is KGHSH, CDR2 LQKENI, per germline. The CDR3, as DNA: TGTGCCAGCTCACCATTACCACCAGGGACAGGGTCCACCTACGAGCAGTACTTC. This gives the protein CASSPLPPGTGSTYEQYF. Complete variable domain (other parts from reference TRBV18 and TRBJ2-7): NAGVMQNPRHLVRRRGQEARLRCSPMKGHSHVYWYRQLPEEGLKFMVYLQKENIIDESGMPKERFSAEFPKEGPSILRIQQVVRGDSAAYFCASSPLPPGTGSTYEQYFGPGTRLTVT.

The chain uses TRBV15 and TRBJ2-7; D possibly corresponds to TRBD1 (6 bases). Trimming removed 4 bases at V and 0 bases at J, with 10 bases between. The CDR3 has 14 residues. The V gene's germline CDR1 is LNHNV and CDR2 YYDKDF (reference sequence). The CDR3 loop reads CATSNGQSSYEQYF. In DNA, the CDR3 is TGTGCCACCAGCAACGGACAGAGCTCCTACGAGCAGTACTTC. The full variable domain, rest sourced from reference TRBV15 and TRBJ2-7, is DAMVIQNPRYQVTQFGKPVTLSCSQTLNHNVMYWYQQKSSQAPKLLFHYYDKDFNNEADTPDNFQSRRPNTSFCFLDIRSPGLGDTAMYLCATSNGQSSYEQYFGPGTRLTVT.

The gene calls are TRBV6-5 and TRBJ2-5, with a possible D match to TRBD2 (5 bases). The CDR3 sequence is 13 residues long. Germline V gene sequence: CDR1 MNHEY, CDR2 SVGAGI. V gave up 6 bases and J gave up 2 bases, with 10 bases separating them. The DNA of the CDR3 is TGTGCCAGCAGCCGAGGGCCTCAAGAGACCCAGTACTTC. Translating it yields CASSRGPQETQYF.

The chain employs TRBV3-1 (or the pseudogene TRBV3-2) and TRBJ1-6, with D possibly matching TRBD1 (5 bases). The CDR3 is made up of 18 amino acids. V lost 0 bases and J lost 7, with 19 bases in between. CDR1 is LGHDT, CDR2 YNNKEL, per germline (reference sequence). The CDR3 protein is CASSQDSAGRLSNSPLHF. The CDR3 DNA follows: TGTGCCAGCAGCCAAGATTCTGCGGGACGCCTATCGAATTCACCCCTCCACTTT.

This chain uses TRBV5-6 with TRBJ1-2; perhaps TRBD1 as D (6 bases). V was shortened by 2 bases and J by 8 bases, with 13 bases between the two germline ends. CDR1 is SGHDT and CDR2 is YYEEEE in the germline V gene. CDR3 size: 13 residues. CDR3 nucleotide sequence: TGTGCCAGCAGCTTCGACAGGCCCGGGGGCTACACCTTC. This encodes CASSFDRPGGYTF.

This chain uses TRBV28 with TRBJ2-5, with 10 nucleotides matching TRBD2. Germline lookup yields CDR1 MDHEN and CDR2 SYDVKM. The CDR3 loop spans 16 amino acids. V was clipped by 5 bases and J by 3 bases; unmatched bases: 9. CDR3 loop: CASSPRLAGVEETQYF. The DNA for the CDR3 is TGTGCCAGCAGTCCTCGCCTAGCGGGAGTAGAAGAGACCCAGTACTTC.

This clone was counted only a few times. The CDR3 bases are TGCGCCAGCAGCGCAGTGCCCGCCGGGGGAGAGACCCAGTACTTC. It encodes CASSAVPAGGETQYF. The chain recombines TRBV5-1 with TRBJ2-5; a possible D gene is TRBD2 (6 bases). The CDR3 length is 15 residues. The germline CDR1 and CDR2 sequences are SGHRS and YFSETQ. Deletions cut 4 bases from V and 4 bases from J, with 17 bases between.

This chain links TRBV7-2 with TRBJ1-1; D gene uncertain. Between the trimmed V and J ends, which lost 5 bases and 0 bases, there was a span of 10 bases. Germline lookup yields CDR1 SGHTA and CDR2 FQGNSA. The CDR3 covers 14 residues. The CDR3 spells CASSPRPMNTEAFF. Here the CDR3 DNA reads TGTGCCAGCAGCCCGCGCCCCATGAACACTGAAGCTTTCTTT. The variable domain in full, completed from reference TRBV7-2 and TRBJ1-1, reads GAGVSQSPSNKVTEKGKDVELRCDPISGHTALYWYRQSLGQGLEFLIYFQGNSAPDKSGLPSDRFSAERTGGSVSTLTIQRTQQEDSAVYLCASSPRPMNTEAFFGQGTRLTVV.

The V and J genes are TRBV7-3 and TRBJ2-1, with TRBD2 identical over 12 bases. The ends lost 5 bases at V and 4 bases at J; junction bases unmatched: 6. CDR3 length: 16 amino acids. From germline, CDR1 is SGHTA and CDR2 FQGTGA. CDR3 in DNA: TGTGCCAGCAGCCCTAGACTAGCGGGGGATTACAATGAGCAGTTCTTC. As protein: CASSPRLAGDYNEQFF.

This clone has just a few counts. The J gene is TRBJ2-1, the V gene TRBV18; 12 nucleotides line up with TRBD2. The germline V gene encodes CDR1 KGHSH and CDR2 LQKENI. The CDR3 has 16 residues. V lost 4 bases, J lost 8 bases, and 9 bases stayed unmatched. The CDR3 sequence is CASSLKTSGSLDEQFF. In DNA form, the CDR3 reads TGTGCCAGCTCACTCAAGACTAGCGGGAGTCTTGATGAGCAGTTCTTC.

In regard to this clone: Mismatch with germline at one junction end may stem from a read error. The chain is built from TRBV6-1 and TRBJ2-6; D remains ambiguous. This CDR3 is 16 amino acids long. Looked up from germline, CDR1 is MNHNS and CDR2 is SASEGT. The CDR3 DNA sequence: TGTGCCAGCAGGGAAGACCGGTACTCTGGGGCCAACGTCCTGACTTTC. Translation gives CASREDRYSGANVLTF.

CDR3 sequence: CASSEGSNSNQPQHF. Written as DNA, the CDR3 is TGTGCCAGCAGTGAAGGGTCTAATAGCAATCAGCCCCAGCATTTT. The chain is built from TRBV2 and TRBJ1-5; D gene ambiguous. This CDR3 is 15 amino acids long. V was clipped by 1 base and J by 0 bases, with 7 bases between them. Per the germline V gene, CDR1 is SNHLY and CDR2 is FYNNEI.

The chain employs TRBV29-1 and TRBJ1-3, with TRBD1 matching 8 bases. Germline CDR1 and CDR2: SQVTM and ANQGSEA. The ends lost 5 bases at V and 0 bases at J; junction bases unmatched: 3. The CDR3 has 14 amino acids. This CDR3 is CSVRTGTSGNTIYF. For the CDR3, the DNA is TGCAGCGTTCGGACAGGGACCTCTGGAAACACCATATATTTT.

The rearrangement links TRBV13 to TRBJ2-7; D perhaps matches TRBD1 (6 bases). Trimming cost V 3 bases and J 3 bases, with 12 bases left between them. Germline CDR1 and CDR2: PRHDT and FYEKMQ (reference sequence). The CDR3 covers 14 residues. DNA for the CDR3: TGTGCCAGCAGCTTTCAGGGGCCTCTCTACGAGCAGTACTTC. As protein: CASSFQGPLYEQYF.

The V call is TRBV10-2, the J call TRBJ2-4; 13 bases line up with TRBD2. V lost 6 bases to trimming and J lost 12 bases; unmatched junction nucleotides: 8. The CDR3 covers 14 residues. CDR1 and CDR2 from the germline V gene are WSHSY and SAAADI. The CDR3 here is CASRPGLAGNRQYF. The CDR3 DNA sequence: TGCGCCAGCAGACCGGGACTAGCGGGGAACCGTCAGTACTTC.

The chain uses TRBV3-1 (or the pseudogene TRBV3-2) and TRBJ1-2; a possible D gene is TRBD1 (5 bases). The germline gives CDR1 LGHDT, CDR2 YNNKEL (reference sequence). This CDR3 region has 14 residues. Trimming pared 0 bases from V and 5 bases from J, leaving 10 bases between. The CDR3 region is CASSQDRVVYGYTF. CDR3 nucleotide sequence: TGTGCCAGCAGCCAAGACAGGGTAGTATATGGCTACACCTTC.

This clone was seen a few times. V and J are TRBV7-9 and TRBJ1-2; 8 bases match TRBD1. V lost 8 bases, J lost 5 bases, and 10 bases stayed unmatched. Looked up from germline, CDR1 is SEHNR and CDR2 is FQNEAQ (reference sequence). The CDR3 has 14 residues. The DNA of the CDR3 is TGTGCCAGCGGACAAGAGAGACAGGGGTATGGCTACACCTTC. It specifies CASGQERQGYGYTF.

V usage is TRBV7-9 and J usage is TRBJ1-6; perhaps TRBD1 as D (5 bases). This CDR3 is 19 amino acids long. Looked up from germline, CDR1 is SEHNR and CDR2 is FQNEAQ (reference sequence). V was trimmed by 3 bases and J by 6 bases, leaving 24 bases between them. CDR3 sequence (DNA): TGTGCCAGCAGCTTGACGGCGAGCCTCAGCTCAGGGTTTAATTCACCCCTCCACTTT. Amino acids: CASSLTASLSSGFNSPLHF.

The chain employs TRBV12-2 and TRBJ1-5; the D call in the table, TRBD1, was not verified against the DNA. TRBV12-2 is an annotated pseudogene. This CDR3 region has 16 residues. This chain's CDR3 is CASRLELQGKDQPQHF. The CDR3 bases are TGTGCAAGTCGCTTAGAGTTACAGGGGAAAGACCAGCCCCAGCATTTT.

The CDR3 nucleotides are TGTGCCATCAGTGACAGGGGGCGTGGCTACACCTTC. Its protein product is CAISDRGRGYTF. The V and J genes are TRBV10-3 and TRBJ1-2, with 8 nucleotides matching TRBD1. Germline assignment: CDR1 ENHRY and CDR2 SYGVKD. There are 12 residues in the CDR3. The V segment lost 3 bases and the J segment 7 bases; nucleotides outside the gene matches: 1.

The chain employs TRBV7-9 and TRBJ1-4, with 7 positions matching TRBD1. This CDR3 is 16 amino acids long. The V segment lost 4 bases and the J segment 3 bases; nucleotides outside the gene matches: 8. Germline-derived CDR1 and CDR2 are SEHNR and FQNEAQ (reference sequence). CDR3 in amino acids: CASSSLRDRPNEKLFF. CDR3 nucleotides: TGTGCCAGCAGCTCCTTGAGGGACAGACCTAATGAAAAACTGTTTTTT.

The chain recombines TRBV28 with TRBJ1-1; 10 bases line up with TRBD1. Germline V gene data show CDR1 as MDHEN and CDR2 as SYDVKM. The V and J ends lost 3 bases and 5 bases, in that order; junction bases with no gene match: 3. This CDR3 comprises 14 residues. The DNA for the CDR3 is TGTGCCAGCAGTTTCCCGGGACAGGGGACTGAAGCTTTCTTT. It codes for CASSFPGQGTEAFF.

The V gene is TRBV27, the J gene TRBJ2-1; 7 bases fit TRBD1. Germline V gene lookup returns CDR1 MNHEY and CDR2 SMNVEV (reference sequence). Unmatched junction bases numbered 16, after V lost 4 bases and J lost 4 bases. The CDR3 consists of 18 residues. CDR3 sequence: CASSSKPRDRDLYNEQFF. The CDR3 bases are TGTGCCAGCAGTTCGAAACCTCGGGACAGAGACCTTTACAATGAGCAGTTCTTC.

The chain links TRBV7-8 to TRBJ1-6, with no clear D. This CDR3 region has 16 residues. V was trimmed by 0 bases and J by 10 bases, leaving 16 bases between them. Germline CDR1 and CDR2: SGHVS and FQNEAQ. CDR3 residues: CASSLAGGNGRSPLHF. As DNA, the CDR3 is TGTGCCAGCAGCTTAGCGGGCGGGAATGGGCGCTCACCCCTCCACTTT.

The chain has TRBV28 and TRBJ2-1; D call uncertain. Germline assignment: CDR1 MDHEN and CDR2 SYDVKM. This CDR3 is 16 amino acids long. V lost 6 bases and J 0 bases, leaving 15 bases between the germline ends. The CDR3 protein is CASSISGKSSYNEQFF. CDR3 DNA: TGTGCCAGCAGCATCAGTGGTAAAAGCTCCTACAATGAGCAGTTCTTC.

V gene TRBV9 combines with J gene TRBJ2-2; D is undetermined. CDR1 is SGDLS, CDR2 YYNGEE, per germline. Between the trimmed V and J ends, which lost 0 bases and 1 base, there was a span of 10 bases. This CDR3 spans 16 amino acids. CDR3: CASSVEVNRNTGELFF. In DNA form, the CDR3 reads TGTGCCAGCAGCGTAGAGGTTAACAGGAACACCGGGGAGCTGTTTTTT.